This T cell receptor beta chain emerged from a study of patients and donors after allogeneic stem cell transplantation. This CDR3 has 13 amino acids. Trimming stripped 5 bases from V and 2 bases from J, with 8 bases between. From germline, CDR1 is KGHDR and CDR2 SFDVKD. TCRdb reprocessed the RT-PCR reads via MiXCR and lists one record per CDR3 protein. The sample contains around 150,000 distinct CDR3 sequences, approximately 30% of which appear only once. The clonotype comes from a human donor who was either an allogeneic HSCT recipient or a stem cell or donor lymphocyte infusion donor (not recorded which). It is not recorded whose cells these are; they may come from a transplant donor. The chain couples TRBV24-1 to TRBJ2-5; D ambiguous. Sequencing was performed on blood, either unsorted or a sorted T cell fraction (not recorded which). The CDR3 loop is CATSGEGQETQYF. CDR3 in DNA: TGTGCCACCAGTGGAGAAGGACAAGAGACCCAGTACTTC.